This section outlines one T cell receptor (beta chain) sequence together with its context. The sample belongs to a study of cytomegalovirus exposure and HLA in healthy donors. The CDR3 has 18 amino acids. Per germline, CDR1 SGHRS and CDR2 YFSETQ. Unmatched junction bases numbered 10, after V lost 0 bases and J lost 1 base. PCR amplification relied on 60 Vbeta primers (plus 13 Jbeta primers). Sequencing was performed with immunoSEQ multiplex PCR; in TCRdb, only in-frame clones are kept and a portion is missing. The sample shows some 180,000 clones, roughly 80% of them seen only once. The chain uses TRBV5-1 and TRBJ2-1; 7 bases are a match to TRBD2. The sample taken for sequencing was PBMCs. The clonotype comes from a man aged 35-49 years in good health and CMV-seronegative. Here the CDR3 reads CASSLEVAQGGSYNEQFF. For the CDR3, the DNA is TGCGCCAGCAGCTTGGAAGTCGCGCAGGGAGGGTCCTACAATGAGCAGTTCTTC.